The clone carrying this TCR beta chain was counted once. Its cognate antigen is unknown. The data were obtained in a study of graft-versus-host responses after intestinal transplantation. As for the study in general: Isolated intestinal, liver-intestinal, or multivisceral transplants were what recipients had. Each recipient received anti-thymocyte globulin induction, then tacrolimus and steroids for around 3 years.

Profiling relied on immunoSEQ multiplex PCR, and the TCRdb table lists in-frame clones only, not all of them. The data show approximately 80,000 clones, roughly 91% seen once. Sequencing used unstimulated CD4+ T cells sorted from spleen or lymph node cells, obtained before intestinal transplant. This sequence was found in a human donor who received an intestinal transplant.

The DNA of the CDR3 is TGTGCCAGCAGCTTAGGGGGGGTTGGAGGGAGTAAGGCCCAGCATTTT. Its protein product is CASSLGGVGGSKAQHF. V gene TRBV7-8 combines with J gene TRBJ1-5; possible D gene TRBD1, 5 bases. Germline values: CDR1 SGHVS, CDR2 FQNEAQ. This CDR3 is 16 amino acids long. V lost 1 base, J lost 11 bases, and 21 bases lay in between.